The 22 T cell receptor beta chains below come from one sample, sequenced in a study of CD8 T cells in Susac syndrome. Reverse transcription of about 0.45 to 1 ug RNA was performed with random hexamers. TCRdb analysed the immunoSEQ multiplex PCR reads with MiXCR anew, one entry per CDR3 protein. The table shows 200,000 or so distinct CDR3 sequences, with approximately 95% occurring only once. The source material was CD8+ T cells from PBMCs. The receptor set was obtained from a human donor with Susac syndrome.

The V and J genes are TRBV6-5 and TRBJ2-1, with D unclear. Germline V CDR1 and CDR2: MNHEY, SVGAGI. V gave up 5 bases and J gave up 5 bases, with 16 bases separating them. This CDR3 is built from 15 residues. The CDR3, as DNA: TGTGCCAGCAGTCACCTCGGACGATCGGACAATGAGCAGTTCTTC. Amino acid sequence: CASSHLGRSDNEQFF.

The chain couples TRBV27 to TRBJ2-7; TRBD1 or TRBD2 may be the D gene (5 bases each). The CDR3 covers 15 residues. V dropped 1 base and J dropped 0 bases, with 10 bases sitting between them. CDR1 is MNHEY and CDR2 is SMNVEV in the germline V gene (reference sequence). CDR3 sequence reads: CASSLLGTHSYEQYF. In DNA, the CDR3 is TGTGCCAGCAGTTTATTGGGGACCCACTCCTACGAGCAGTACTTC.

This CDR3 reads CAIGTSGGAYETQYF. The CDR3 nucleotides read TGTGCCATCGGGACTAGCGGGGGGGCCTATGAGACCCAGTACTTC. This chain links TRBV10-3 with TRBJ2-5; 16 nucleotides match TRBD2. Germline lookup yields CDR1 ENHRY and CDR2 SYGVKD. Losses at the gene ends were 8 bases for V and 5 bases for J; bases not matched to a gene: 5. This CDR3 region has 15 residues.

The V call is TRBV27, the J call TRBJ2-3; 9 bases are a match to TRBD2. Germline lookup yields CDR1 MNHEY and CDR2 SMNVEV (reference sequence). This CDR3 has 18 amino acids. V gave up 1 base and J gave up 2 bases; unmatched junction bases: 10. The DNA of the CDR3 is TGTGCCAGCAGTTTATTGGGTAGCGGGGGTGAATCCACAGATACGCAGTATTTT. Residues: CASSLLGSGGESTDTQYF.

This clonotype occurred once. V and J are TRBV20-1 and TRBJ1-2; no clear D gene. Germline loops: CDR1 DFQATT, CDR2 SNEGSKA (reference sequence). Deletions cut 4 bases from V and 5 bases from J, with 11 bases between. The CDR3 has 12 amino acids. CDR3 bases: TGCAGTGCTATGGTGAGGGAGTATGGCTACACCTTC. Protein sequence: CSAMVREYGYTF.

The chain employs TRBV29-1 and TRBJ2-7; either TRBD1 or TRBD2 may supply D (6 bases each). V lost 3 bases to trimming and J lost 1 base, with 16 bases between them. CDR3 size: 15 residues. Germline V gives CDR1 SQVTM, CDR2 ANQGSEA. The CDR3 sequence is CSVEVSGAGSYEQYF. CDR3 DNA: TGCAGCGTTGAGGTATCGGGGGCAGGGTCCTACGAGCAGTACTTC.

The chain couples TRBV12-3 or TRBV12-4 to TRBJ1-5; D may be TRBD1 (5 bases). This CDR3 has 15 residues. The V and J ends lost 6 bases and 6 bases respectively, with 18 bases between them. The CDR3 bases are TGTGCCAGCAGCCTCGGGGGTCGGGGGACTCAGCCCCAGCATTTT. Encoded protein: CASSLGGRGTQPQHF.

The rearrangement links TRBV9 to TRBJ2-1; D unresolved. This CDR3 has 15 amino acids. The germline V and J ends were trimmed by 0 bases and 0 bases, with 7 bases remaining between them. CDR1 and CDR2 from the germline V gene are SGDLS and YYNGEE. The CDR3 DNA reads TGTGCCAGCAGCGTAGATCAGAGCTCCTACAATGAGCAGTTCTTC. It specifies CASSVDQSSYNEQFF.

The V call is TRBV27, the J call TRBJ2-2; 7 nucleotides agree with TRBD2. V was pared by 0 bases and J by 3 bases, with 1 base of the junction left unmatched. The CDR3 loop spans 15 amino acids. CDR1 MNHEY and CDR2 SMNVEV come from the germline V gene (reference sequence). CDR3 amino acids: CASSLSGRYTGELFF. CDR3 coding DNA: TGTGCCAGCAGTTTATCCGGGAGGTACACCGGGGAGCTGTTTTTT.

J is TRBJ2-3 and V is TRBV12-3 or TRBV12-4; a possible D gene is TRBD2 (5 bases). Between the trimmed V and J ends, which lost 4 bases and 1 base, there was a span of 24 bases. The CDR3 is 19 residues long. The CDR3 DNA is TGTGCCAGCAGTTACGAATTCTCACGCCCAGCGGATGGCACAGATACGCAGTATTTT. Residues: CASSYEFSRPADGTDTQYF.

The rearrangement links TRBV6-1 to TRBJ2-6; tentatively, D is TRBD2 (6 bases). The V gene lost 5 bases and the J gene lost 2 bases, with 7 bases spanning the gap. This CDR3 comprises 14 residues. Germline V gene lookup returns CDR1 MNHNS and CDR2 SASEGT. CDR3 nucleotides: TGTGCCAGCAGTCCTAGCGCTGGGGCCAACGTCCTGACTTTC. Its protein product is CASSPSAGANVLTF.

This rearrangement joins TRBV27 to TRBJ2-7; D remains unclear. Deletions cut 9 bases from V and 7 bases from J, with 10 bases between. CDR1 and CDR2 from the germline V gene are MNHEY and SMNVEV (reference sequence). The CDR3 has 10 residues. The CDR3 sequence is CARMTVEQYF. In nucleotides, the CDR3 is TGTGCCAGAATGACGGTAGAGCAGTACTTC.

The count of this clonotype is one. The rearrangement uses TRBV29-1 and TRBJ2-3; 7 positions agree with TRBD2. Trimming removed 4 bases from V and 5 bases from J; junction bases left unmatched: 9. Per the germline V gene, CDR1 is SQVTM and CDR2 is ANQGSEA. The CDR3 sequence is 14 residues long. The CDR3 spells CSVGLRLARDTQYF. The CDR3, as DNA: TGCAGCGTTGGGCTCAGACTAGCTCGAGATACGCAGTATTTT.

This sequence joins TRBV3-1 and TRBJ1-5; D is undetermined. The CDR3 has 14 residues. CDR1 is LGHDT, CDR2 YNNKEL, per germline (reference sequence). V was cut by 0 bases and J by 4 bases, with 7 bases left in between. This chain's CDR3 is CASSQELLNQPQHF. In DNA form, the CDR3 reads TGTGCCAGCAGCCAAGAGTTATTAAATCAGCCCCAGCATTTT.

This chain links TRBV11-2 with TRBJ2-1; TRBD1 agrees at 9 bases. Unmatched junction bases numbered 14, after V lost 5 bases and J lost 6 bases. The CDR3 contains 17 residues. Germline CDR1 reads SGHAT; CDR2 reads FQNNGV. The CDR3 DNA reads TGTGCCAGCAGCCTGTCTGGGGGACAGGGCCTCGGCAATGAGCAGTTCTTC. It yields the protein CASSLSGGQGLGNEQFF.

The chain joins TRBV28 to TRBJ2-3, with D perhaps assigned TRBD1 or TRBD2 (6 bases each). Germline lookup yields CDR1 MDHEN and CDR2 SYDVKM. The CDR3 is 16 amino acids. V was shortened by 7 bases and J by 0 bases, with 17 bases between the two germline ends. This chain's CDR3 is CASTLGGLPSTDTQYF. The CDR3 DNA follows: TGTGCCAGCACCCTAGGGGGACTCCCTAGCACAGATACGCAGTATTTT.

The chain combines TRBV3-1 with TRBJ1-1; D unresolved. The CDR3 runs to 14 residues. V lost 2 bases and J lost 3, with 10 bases in between. The germline gives CDR1 LGHDT, CDR2 YNNKEL (reference sequence). CDR3 in DNA: TGTGCCAGCAGCCAACGGACGGCAGACACTGAAGCTTTCTTT. This translates into CASSQRTADTEAFF.

In its sample, this clonotype was seen once. The chain has TRBV2 and TRBJ1-1; D unclear. Germline CDR1 and CDR2: SNHLY and FYNNEI. Trimming left V 7 bases short and J 5 bases short, with 17 bases between. CDR3 length equals 14 residues. CDR3 protein: CASKDKGIRTEAFF. CDR3 nucleotide sequence: TGTGCCAGCAAAGATAAGGGTATAAGGACTGAAGCTTTCTTT.

This chain joins TRBV15 and TRBJ2-1, with TRBD1 identical over 7 bases. The germline gives CDR1 LNHNV, CDR2 YYDKDF (reference sequence). The J segment lost 2 bases and the V segment lost 3 bases, leaving 4 bases of the junction unmatched. There are 15 residues in the CDR3. The CDR3 loop is CATSSNRGPYNEQFF. In nucleotides, the CDR3 is TGTGCCACCAGCAGCAACAGGGGACCCTACAATGAGCAGTTCTTC.

The chain is built from TRBV7-9 and TRBJ1-4, with D unresolved. V was clipped by 10 bases and J by 5 bases, with 11 bases between them. Germline CDR1 is SEHNR and CDR2 is FQNEAQ (reference sequence). This CDR3 is built from 12 residues. The chain's CDR3 is CATRASNEKLFF. CDR3 in DNA: TGTGCCACACGGGCTTCAAATGAAAAACTGTTTTTT.

V gene TRBV24-1 combines with J gene TRBJ2-5; TRBD2 matches 11 bases. CDR1 is KGHDR, CDR2 SFDVKD, per germline. CDR3 length equals 16 residues. Trimming at V came to 4 bases and at J to 1 base, leaving 4 bases not matched to a gene. CDR3 amino acids: CATSDPGTSGQETQYF. The CDR3 nucleotides are TGTGCCACCAGTGACCCCGGGACTAGCGGCCAAGAGACCCAGTACTTC.

The rearrangement uses TRBV20-1 and TRBJ2-7; TRBD2 agrees at 8 bases. The CDR3 loop spans 14 amino acids. J gave up 2 bases and V 0 bases, and 3 bases lay outside the gene matches. Germline V gives CDR1 DFQATT, CDR2 SNEGSKA (reference sequence). For the CDR3, the DNA is TGCAGTGCTAGAGACCCGGGAGGGCCCTACGAGCAGTACTTC. This translates into CSARDPGGPYEQYF.